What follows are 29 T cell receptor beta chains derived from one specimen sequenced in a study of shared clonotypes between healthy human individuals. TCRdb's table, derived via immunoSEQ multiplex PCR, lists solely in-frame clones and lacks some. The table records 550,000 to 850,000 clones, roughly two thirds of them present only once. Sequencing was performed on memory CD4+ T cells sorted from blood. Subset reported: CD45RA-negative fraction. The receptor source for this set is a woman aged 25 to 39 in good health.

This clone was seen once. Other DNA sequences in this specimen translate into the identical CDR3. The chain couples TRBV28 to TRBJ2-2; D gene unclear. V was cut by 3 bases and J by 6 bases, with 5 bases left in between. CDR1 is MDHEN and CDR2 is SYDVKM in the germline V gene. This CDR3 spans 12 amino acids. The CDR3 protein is CASSLRPGELFF. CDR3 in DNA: TGTGCCAGCAGTTTGAGGCCCGGGGAGCTGTTTTTT.

CDR3 protein: CASRDLTGYYGYTF. CDR3 bases: TGTGCCAGCAGGGACCTTACAGGGTACTATGGCTACACCTTC. The chain carries TRBV27 and TRBJ1-2, with a possible D match to TRBD1 (6 bases). V was pared by 6 bases and J by 3 bases, with 14 bases between. The CDR3 consists of 14 residues. Looked up from germline, CDR1 is MNHEY and CDR2 is SMNVEV (reference sequence).

CDR3 protein: CASKGLPQETQYF. In DNA form, the CDR3 reads TGTGCCAGCAAGGGACTACCGCAAGAGACCCAGTACTTC. This rearrangement joins TRBV2 to TRBJ2-5, with TRBD2 matching over 7 bases. Germline CDR1 and CDR2: SNHLY and FYNNEI. This CDR3 comprises 13 residues. Losses at the gene ends were 7 bases for V and 2 bases for J; bases not matched to a gene: 4.

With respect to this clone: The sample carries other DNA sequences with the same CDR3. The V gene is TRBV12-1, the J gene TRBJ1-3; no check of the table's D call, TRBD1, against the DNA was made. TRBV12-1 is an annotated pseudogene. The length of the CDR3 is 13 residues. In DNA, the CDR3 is TGTGCCAGCACGACAGGACTTGGAAACACCATATATTTT. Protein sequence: CASTTGLGNTIYF.

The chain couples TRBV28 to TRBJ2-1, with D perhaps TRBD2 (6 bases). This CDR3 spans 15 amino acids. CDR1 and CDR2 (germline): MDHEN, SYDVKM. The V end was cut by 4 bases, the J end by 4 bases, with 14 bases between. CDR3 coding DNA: TGTGCCAGCAGTTCCCCTGAGGCGGGGTACAATGAGCAGTTCTTC. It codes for CASSSPEAGYNEQFF.

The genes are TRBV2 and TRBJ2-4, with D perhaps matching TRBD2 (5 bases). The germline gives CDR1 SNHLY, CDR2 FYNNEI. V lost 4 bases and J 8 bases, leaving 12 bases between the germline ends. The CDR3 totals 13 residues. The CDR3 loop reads CASSGPHGDIQYF. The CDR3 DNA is TGTGCCAGCAGTGGACCCCACGGGGACATTCAGTACTTC.

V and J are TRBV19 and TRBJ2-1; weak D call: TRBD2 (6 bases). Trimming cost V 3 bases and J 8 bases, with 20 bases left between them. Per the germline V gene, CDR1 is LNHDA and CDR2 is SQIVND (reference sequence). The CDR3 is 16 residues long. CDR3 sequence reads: CASSMGGERKGYEQFF. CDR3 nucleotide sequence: TGTGCCAGTAGTATGGGAGGAGAGCGGAAGGGGTATGAGCAGTTCTTC.

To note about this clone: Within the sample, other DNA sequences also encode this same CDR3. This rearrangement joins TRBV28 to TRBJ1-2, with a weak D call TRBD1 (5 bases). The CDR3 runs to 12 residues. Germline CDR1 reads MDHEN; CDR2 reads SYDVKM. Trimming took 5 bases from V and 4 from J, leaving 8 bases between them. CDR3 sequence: CASSGGLYGYTF. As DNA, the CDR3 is TGTGCCAGCAGTGGGGGTCTCTATGGCTACACCTTC.

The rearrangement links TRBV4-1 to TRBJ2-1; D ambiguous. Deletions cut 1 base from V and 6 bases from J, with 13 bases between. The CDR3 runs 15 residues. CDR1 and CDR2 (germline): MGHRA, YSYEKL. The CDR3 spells CASSQVGLLRNEQFF. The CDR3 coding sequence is TGCGCCAGCAGCCAAGTGGGTTTGTTGCGCAATGAGCAGTTCTTC.

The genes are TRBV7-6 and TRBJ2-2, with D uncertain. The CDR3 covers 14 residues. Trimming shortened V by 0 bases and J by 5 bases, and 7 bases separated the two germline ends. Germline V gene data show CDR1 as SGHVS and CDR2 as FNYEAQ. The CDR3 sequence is CASSLAERTGELFF. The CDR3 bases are TGTGCCAGCAGCTTAGCGGAAAGGACCGGGGAGCTGTTTTTT.

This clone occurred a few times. For the CDR3, the DNA is TGTGCCAGCAGCCAAGGGGGTTTTAGCGGGAGGAATGAGCAGTTCTTC. Protein product: CASSQGGFSGRNEQFF. The rearrangement joins TRBV14 to TRBJ2-1; 10 bases align to TRBD2. The V gene end was trimmed by 1 base and the J gene end by 7 bases; junction bases not matched to a gene: 7. Germline V CDR1 and CDR2: SGHDN, FVKESK. The CDR3 loop spans 16 amino acids.

The CDR3 sequence: CASSPRWPGTGELFF. The DNA of the CDR3 is TGTGCCAGCAGTCCCCGGTGGCCGGGCACCGGGGAGCTGTTTTTT. This chain joins TRBV28 and TRBJ2-2; D uncertain. V was trimmed by 5 bases and J by 4 bases, leaving 14 bases between them. Germline V gene data show CDR1 as MDHEN and CDR2 as SYDVKM. The CDR3 length is 15 residues.

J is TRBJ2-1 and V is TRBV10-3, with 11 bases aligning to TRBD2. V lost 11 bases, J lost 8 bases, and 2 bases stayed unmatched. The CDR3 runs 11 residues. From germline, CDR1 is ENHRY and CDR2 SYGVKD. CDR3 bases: TGTGCCTTGGGACTAGCGGATGAGCAGTTCTTC. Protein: CALGLADEQFF.

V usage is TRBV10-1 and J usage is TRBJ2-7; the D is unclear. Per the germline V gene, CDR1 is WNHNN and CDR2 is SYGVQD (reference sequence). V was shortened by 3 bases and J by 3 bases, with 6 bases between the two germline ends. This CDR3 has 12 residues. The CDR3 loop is CASSEVGYEQYF. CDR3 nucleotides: TGCGCCAGCAGTGAAGTGGGCTACGAGCAGTACTTC.

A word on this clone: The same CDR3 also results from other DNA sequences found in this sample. CDR3 DNA sequence: TGTGCCAGCAGTGAGAGGGGCGGGAACTATGGCTACACCTTC. It specifies CASSERGGNYGYTF. V and J are TRBV2 and TRBJ1-2; D is perhaps TRBD1 (5 bases). V dropped 3 bases and J dropped 2 bases, with 10 bases sitting between them. This CDR3 contains 14 residues. Germline V lookup: CDR1 SNHLY, CDR2 FYNNEI.

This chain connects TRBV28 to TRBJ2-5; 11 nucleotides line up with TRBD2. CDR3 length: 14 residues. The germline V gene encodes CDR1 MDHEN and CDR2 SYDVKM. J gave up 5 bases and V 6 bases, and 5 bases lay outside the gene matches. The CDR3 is CASRLAGVSETQYF. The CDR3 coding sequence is TGTGCCAGCAGACTAGCGGGAGTTAGTGAGACCCAGTACTTC.

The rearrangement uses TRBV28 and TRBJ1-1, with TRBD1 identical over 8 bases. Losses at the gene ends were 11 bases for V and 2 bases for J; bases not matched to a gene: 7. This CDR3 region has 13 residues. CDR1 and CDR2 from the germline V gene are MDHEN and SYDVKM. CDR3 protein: CACNRGTNTEAFF. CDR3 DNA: TGTGCCTGTAACAGGGGGACCAACACTGAAGCTTTCTTT. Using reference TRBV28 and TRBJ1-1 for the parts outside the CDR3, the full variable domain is DVKVTQSSRYLVKRTGEKVFLECVQDMDHENMFWYRQDPGLGLRLIYFSYDVKMKEKGDIPEGYSVSREKKERFSLILESASTNQTSMYLCACNRGTNTEAFFGQGTRLTVV.

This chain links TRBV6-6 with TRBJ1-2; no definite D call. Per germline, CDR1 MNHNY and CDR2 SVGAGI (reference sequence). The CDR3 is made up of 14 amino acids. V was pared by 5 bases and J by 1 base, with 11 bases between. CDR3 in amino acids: CASSDDRFNYGYTF. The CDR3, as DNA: TGTGCCAGCAGTGATGACCGATTTAACTATGGCTACACCTTC.

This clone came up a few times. The chain's CDR3 is CASSESSGLEAFF. CDR3 DNA sequence: TGCGCCAGCAGTGAGTCCTCAGGGCTTGAAGCTTTCTTT. The V call is TRBV10-2, the J call TRBJ1-1; perhaps TRBD1 as D (5 bases). Germline V lookup: CDR1 WSHSY, CDR2 SAAADI. V lost 0 bases and J 7 bases, leaving 9 bases between the germline ends. The CDR3 sequence is 13 residues long.

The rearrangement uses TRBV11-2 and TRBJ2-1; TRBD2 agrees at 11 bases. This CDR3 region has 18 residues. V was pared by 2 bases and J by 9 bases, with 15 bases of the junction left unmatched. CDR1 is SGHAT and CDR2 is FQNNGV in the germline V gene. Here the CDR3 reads CASSLLAVTSGRSTEQFF. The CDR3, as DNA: TGTGCCAGCAGCTTACTAGCGGTTACTAGCGGGAGATCGACTGAGCAGTTCTTC.

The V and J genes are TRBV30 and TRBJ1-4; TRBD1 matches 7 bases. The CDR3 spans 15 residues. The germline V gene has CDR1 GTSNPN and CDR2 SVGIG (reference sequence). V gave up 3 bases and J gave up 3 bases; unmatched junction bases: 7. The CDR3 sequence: CAWRSQGFSNEKLFF. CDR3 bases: TGTGCCTGGAGGTCACAGGGGTTTTCTAATGAAAAACTGTTTTTT.

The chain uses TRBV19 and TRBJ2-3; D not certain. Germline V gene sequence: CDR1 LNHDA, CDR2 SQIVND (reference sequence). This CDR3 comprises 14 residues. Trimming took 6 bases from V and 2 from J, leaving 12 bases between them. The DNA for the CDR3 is TGTGCCAGTAGCCAAAGAGTACACACAGATACGCAGTATTTT. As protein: CASSQRVHTDTQYF.

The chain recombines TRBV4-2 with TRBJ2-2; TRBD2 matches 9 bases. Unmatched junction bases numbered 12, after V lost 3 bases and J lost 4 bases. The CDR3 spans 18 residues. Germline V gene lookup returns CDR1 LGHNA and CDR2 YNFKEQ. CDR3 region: CASSQTLAGEGSTGELFF. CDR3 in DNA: TGTGCCAGCAGCCAGACCTTAGCGGGAGAGGGTTCCACCGGGGAGCTGTTTTTT.

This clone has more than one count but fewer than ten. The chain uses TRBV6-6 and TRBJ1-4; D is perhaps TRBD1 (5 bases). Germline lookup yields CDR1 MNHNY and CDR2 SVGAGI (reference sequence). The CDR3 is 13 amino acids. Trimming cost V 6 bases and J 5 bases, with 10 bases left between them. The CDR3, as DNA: TGTGCCAGCAGAGGGGAGGGAAATGAAAAACTGTTTTTT. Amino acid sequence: CASRGEGNEKLFF.

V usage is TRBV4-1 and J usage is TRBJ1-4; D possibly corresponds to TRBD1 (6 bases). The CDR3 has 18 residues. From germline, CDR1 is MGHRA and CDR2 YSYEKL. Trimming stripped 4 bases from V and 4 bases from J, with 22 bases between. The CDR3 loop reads CASSPRGTIREINEKLFF. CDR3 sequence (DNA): TGCGCCAGCAGCCCGAGGGGGACGATCCGGGAAATTAATGAAAAACTGTTTTTT.

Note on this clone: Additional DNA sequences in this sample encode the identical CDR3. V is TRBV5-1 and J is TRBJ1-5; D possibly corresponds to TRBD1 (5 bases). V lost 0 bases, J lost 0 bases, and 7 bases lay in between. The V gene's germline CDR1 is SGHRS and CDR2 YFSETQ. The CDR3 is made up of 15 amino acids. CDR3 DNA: TGCGCCAGCAGCTTGGGACAGACTAGCAATCAGCCCCAGCATTTT. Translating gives CASSLGQTSNQPQHF.

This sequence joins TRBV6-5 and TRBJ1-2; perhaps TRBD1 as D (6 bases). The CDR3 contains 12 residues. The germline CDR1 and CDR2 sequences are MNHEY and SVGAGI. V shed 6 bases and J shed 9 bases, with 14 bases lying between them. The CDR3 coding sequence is TGTGCCAGCAGGGGGGACATCACCAGCTACACCTTC. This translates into CASRGDITSYTF.

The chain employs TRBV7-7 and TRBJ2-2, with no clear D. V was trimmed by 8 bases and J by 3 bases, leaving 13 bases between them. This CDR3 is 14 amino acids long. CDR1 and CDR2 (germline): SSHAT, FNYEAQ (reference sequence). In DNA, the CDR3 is TGTGCCAGCTCCCCAGCTTCTCACACCGGGGAGCTGTTTTTT. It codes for CASSPASHTGELFF.

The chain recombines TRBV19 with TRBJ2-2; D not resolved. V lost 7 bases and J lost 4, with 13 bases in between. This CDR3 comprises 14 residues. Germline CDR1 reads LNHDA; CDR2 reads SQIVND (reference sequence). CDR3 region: CASTLGHSTGELFF. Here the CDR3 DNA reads TGTGCCAGTACCCTAGGGCACTCCACCGGGGAGCTGTTTTTT.